This T cell receptor (beta chain) originates from a study of OX40 agonist ivuxolimab in advanced cancers. Study-wide points: Some of the nonresponding patients also showed low levels of normalized T-cell clonal expansion.

Some clones are missing from TCRdb's copy, which holds only in-frame ones; the method was immunoSEQ multiplex PCR. The sample shows over 80,000 clones, roughly nine tenths of them seen only once. On this clone itself: Its antigen remains unidentified.

The CDR3 has 12 residues. V shed 1 base, J shed 9 bases, and the junction held 1 base outside the gene matches. In germline, CDR1 is SGDLS, CDR2 YYNGEE. The rearrangement links TRBV9 to TRBJ2-1, with 7 bases matching TRBD1. The input for sequencing was CD4+ or CD8+ T cells sorted from blood, taken in a trial of the OX40 agonist ivuxolimab. This TCR came from an adult with an advanced solid tumor such as melanoma, head and neck, liver or kidney cancer. The CDR3 region is CASSVNRGEQFF. CDR3 in DNA: TGTGCCAGCAGCGTAAACAGGGGTGAGCAGTTCTTC.